The 16 T cell receptor beta chains given below trace back to one sample, sequenced in a study of T-cell memory formation after mild COVID-19. Using its own MiXCR run on the 5' RACE reads, TCRdb lists one record per CDR3 protein. The sample has about 400,000 distinct CDR3 sequences; 20% to 25% are singletons. Sequenced material: PBMCs or a T cell subset sorted from them (not recorded which). The source of these receptors is an adult woman who had mild COVID-19 (a few samples of this study predate the infection). Cell type and time point are not known.

The J gene is TRBJ2-1, the V gene TRBV12-3 or TRBV12-4, with TRBD2 matching over 7 bases. V lost 5 bases to trimming and J lost 5 bases; unmatched junction nucleotides: 6. The CDR3 runs 14 residues. In nucleotides, the CDR3 is TGTGCCAGCAGTATGGGGGGGGTAAACAATGAGCAGTTCTTC. Translating gives CASSMGGVNNEQFF.

Only a few counts were recorded for this clonotype. CDR3 nucleotide sequence: TGCAGTGCTAGAGTGTCAGGGAACACCTATAATTCACCCCTCCACTTT. This encodes CSARVSGNTYNSPLHF. The chain has TRBV20-1 and TRBJ1-6; perhaps TRBD1 as D (5 bases). Germline V lookup: CDR1 DFQATT, CDR2 SNEGSKA (reference sequence). Between the trimmed V and J ends, which lost 1 base and 2 bases, there was a span of 12 bases. This CDR3 is built from 16 residues.

This clonotype came up a few times. The gene calls are TRBV6-6 and TRBJ2-1; the match to TRBD2 covers 7 bases. The germline V gene has CDR1 MNHNY and CDR2 SVGAGI (reference sequence). The CDR3 totals 14 residues. V lost 2 bases, J lost 5 bases, and 3 bases stayed unmatched. For the CDR3, the DNA is TGTGCCAGCAGTTACCGGGGGGAGGACAATGAGCAGTTCTTC. Encoded protein: CASSYRGEDNEQFF.

Concerning this clonotype itself: One junction end does not reproduce the germline sequence, and a read error may be involved. This chain uses TRBV7-2 with TRBJ1-1; D may be TRBD1 (5 bases). CDR1 is SGHTA and CDR2 is FQGNSA in the germline V gene. The CDR3 is 12 residues long. The DNA for the CDR3 is TGTGCCAGAAGCTGGGCAGGGCCGCAAGCTTTCTTT. This sequence encodes CARSWAGPQAFF. The variable domain in full, completed from reference TRBV7-2 and TRBJ1-1, reads GAGVSQSPSNKVTEKGKDVELRCDPISGHTALYWYRQSLGQGLEFLIYFQGNSAPDKSGLPSDRFSAERTGGSVSTLTIQRTQQEDSAVYLCARSWAGPQAFFGQGTRLTVV.

This chain's CDR3 is CASSLGTWDTEAFF. The CDR3 bases are TGTGCCAGCAGCTTGGGGACCTGGGACACTGAAGCTTTCTTT. The chain is built from TRBV5-6 and TRBJ1-1; D call uncertain. Germline V gene lookup returns CDR1 SGHDT and CDR2 YYEEEE. V was clipped by 0 bases and J by 3 bases, with 9 bases between them. The CDR3 is 14 amino acids.

This clonotype was picked up a small number of times. The genes are TRBV11-2 and TRBJ1-1; D not resolved. V was trimmed by 1 base and J by 1 base, leaving 4 bases between them. Germline loops: CDR1 SGHAT, CDR2 FQNNGV. The CDR3 is 13 amino acids. CDR3 nucleotides: TGTGCCAGCAGCTTAGTCCCGAACACTGAAGCTTTCTTT. Protein sequence: CASSLVPNTEAFF.

The chain combines TRBV2 with TRBJ2-4; 10 bases are shared with TRBD2. The CDR3 runs to 17 residues. With V trimmed by 6 bases and J by 2 bases, 10 bases remained unmatched. Germline-derived CDR1 and CDR2 are SNHLY and FYNNEI. The CDR3 is CASRVGLAASTKNIQYF. CDR3 coding DNA: TGTGCCAGCAGGGTTGGACTAGCGGCCTCCACCAAAAACATTCAGTACTTC.

The chain recombines TRBV7-6 with TRBJ2-1; 7 bases align to TRBD2. This CDR3 contains 17 residues. V trimming: 5 bases; J trimming: 1 base; junction bases outside the gene matches: 11. Germline V gene data show CDR1 as SGHVS and CDR2 as FNYEAQ. The CDR3 coding sequence is TGTGCCAGCAGCGTCGGTCGGGAGGACCTGTCCTACAATGAGCAGTTCTTC. Translation: CASSVGREDLSYNEQFF.

This clonotype was recorded a few times. J is TRBJ2-7 and V is TRBV9, with D possibly being TRBD1 or TRBD2 (6 bases each). The CDR3 is made up of 15 amino acids. V shed 0 bases and J shed 4 bases, with 14 bases lying between them. The V gene's germline CDR1 is SGDLS and CDR2 YYNGEE. This CDR3 is CASSVEGRGLYEQYF. The CDR3 DNA sequence: TGTGCCAGCAGCGTAGAGGGCAGGGGACTTTACGAGCAGTACTTC.

This chain links TRBV6-5 with TRBJ1-6; 9 nucleotides line up with TRBD1. The ends lost 2 bases at V and 7 bases at J; junction bases unmatched: 12. This CDR3 is 18 amino acids long. Germline V CDR1 and CDR2: MNHEY, SVGAGI. Here the CDR3 reads CASSYGGQGTNSNSPLHF. The CDR3 region has the DNA TGTGCCAGCAGTTACGGCGGACAGGGGACGAACTCGAATTCACCCCTCCACTTT.

The sample holds a few counts of this clonotype. The V call is TRBV7-2, the J call TRBJ2-5; the match to TRBD2 covers 14 bases. CDR1 and CDR2 from the germline V gene are SGHTA and FQGNSA. Losses at the gene ends were 3 bases for V and 6 bases for J; bases not matched to a gene: 3. This CDR3 is built from 15 residues. CDR3 protein: CASSLTSGGAQTQYF. The CDR3 DNA reads as TGTGCCAGCAGCTTGACTAGCGGGGGGGCCCAGACCCAGTACTTC.

V and J are TRBV7-2 and TRBJ2-7, with 10 bases identical to TRBD2. Germline-derived CDR1 and CDR2 are SGHTA and FQGNSA. The J segment lost 2 bases and the V segment lost 4 bases, leaving 5 bases of the junction unmatched. The CDR3 covers 15 residues. Here the CDR3 reads CASSYPGLAAYEQYF. The DNA of the CDR3 is TGTGCCAGCAGCTACCCCGGACTAGCGGCCTACGAGCAGTACTTC.

A few counts support this clonotype. The chain recombines TRBV20-1 with TRBJ1-6, with 7 bases fitting TRBD1. Germline CDR1 and CDR2: DFQATT and SNEGSKA (reference sequence). V was pared by 3 bases and J by 9 bases, with 14 bases of the junction left unmatched. The CDR3 runs to 16 residues. The DNA of the CDR3 is TGCAGTGCTAGGGTAGAGGGGGCGGATGTCGGTTCACCCCTCCACTTT. Protein sequence: CSARVEGADVGSPLHF.

This chain connects TRBV20-1 to TRBJ2-7; 7 bases map to TRBD1. Germline V CDR1 and CDR2: DFQATT, SNEGSKA (reference sequence). After removal of 5 bases from V and 1 base from J, the junction contained 11 bases not matched to a gene. The CDR3 loop spans 15 amino acids. DNA for the CDR3: TGCAGTGCTGCACTCAGGGGGTTTAGGTCCTACGAGCAGTACTTC. It encodes CSAALRGFRSYEQYF.

This clonotype has only a few counts. This sequence joins TRBV20-1 and TRBJ2-7; TRBD2 might be the D (6 bases). Per the germline V gene, CDR1 is DFQATT and CDR2 is SNEGSKA (reference sequence). The CDR3 length is 13 residues. V was trimmed by 3 bases and J by 3 bases, leaving 12 bases between them. This CDR3 is CSARGGSDYEQYF. CDR3 DNA: TGCAGTGCTAGGGGGGGTAGCGACTACGAGCAGTACTTC.

The CDR3 DNA reads as TGTGCCAGCAGCGAGACCGGGACTAGTACCTACGAGCAGTACTTC. Protein product: CASSETGTSTYEQYF. V usage is TRBV9 and J usage is TRBJ2-7; 8 bases agree with TRBD2. Unmatched junction bases numbered 7, after V lost 3 bases and J lost 2 bases. CDR1 SGDLS and CDR2 YYNGEE come from the germline V gene. This CDR3 is 15 amino acids long.